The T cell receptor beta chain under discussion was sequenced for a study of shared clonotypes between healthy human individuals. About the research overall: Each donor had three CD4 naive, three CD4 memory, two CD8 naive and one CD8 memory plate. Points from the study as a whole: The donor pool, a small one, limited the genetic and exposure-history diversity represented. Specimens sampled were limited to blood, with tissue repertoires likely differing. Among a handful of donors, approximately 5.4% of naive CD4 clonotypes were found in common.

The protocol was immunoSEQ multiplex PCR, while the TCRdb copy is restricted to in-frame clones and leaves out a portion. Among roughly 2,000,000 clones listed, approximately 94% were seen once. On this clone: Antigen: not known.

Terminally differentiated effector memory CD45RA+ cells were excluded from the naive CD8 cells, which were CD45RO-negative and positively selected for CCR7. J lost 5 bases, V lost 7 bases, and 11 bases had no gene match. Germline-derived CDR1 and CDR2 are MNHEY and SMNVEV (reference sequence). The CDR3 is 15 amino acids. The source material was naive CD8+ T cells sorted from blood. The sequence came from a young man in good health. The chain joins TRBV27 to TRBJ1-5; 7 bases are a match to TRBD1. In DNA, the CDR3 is TGTGCCAGCACTCAAAGGGGGCCTTGGGATCAGCCCCAGCATTTT. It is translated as CASTQRGPWDQPQHF.